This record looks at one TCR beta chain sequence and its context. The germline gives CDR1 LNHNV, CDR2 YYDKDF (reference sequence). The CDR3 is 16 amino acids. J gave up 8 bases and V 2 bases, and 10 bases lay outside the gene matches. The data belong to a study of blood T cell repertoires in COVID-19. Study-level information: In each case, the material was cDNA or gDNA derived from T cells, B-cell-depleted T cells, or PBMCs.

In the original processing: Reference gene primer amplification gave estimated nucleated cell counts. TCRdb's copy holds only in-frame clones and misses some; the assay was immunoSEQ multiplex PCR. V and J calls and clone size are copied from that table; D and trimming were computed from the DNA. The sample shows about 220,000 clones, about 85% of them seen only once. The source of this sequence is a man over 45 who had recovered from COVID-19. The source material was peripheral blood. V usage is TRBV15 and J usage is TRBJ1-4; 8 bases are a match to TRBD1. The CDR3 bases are TGTGCCACCAGCAGAAATCCCGGGACAGGAGGCGAAAAACTGTTTTTT. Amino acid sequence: CATSRNPGTGGEKLFF.